Given below is one TCR beta chain in context. Antigen specificity is unknown. The data originate from a study of beta chain features in type 1 diabetes. Study-wide context: Analysis included 107,917,701 sorted cells drawn from all samples. Findings and caveats of the study: In patients and controls equally, PCR might favor templates that are shorter.

V shed 5 bases, J shed 7 bases, and the junction held 1 base outside the gene matches. The CDR3 runs to 13 residues. Germline values: CDR1 PRHDT, CDR2 FYEKMQ (reference sequence). Reverse transcription of all isolated RNA meant that expressed TCRB transcripts were sequenced. Produced via immunoSEQ multiplex PCR; TCRdb's table is partial and in-frame only. Of about 260,000 clones in the sample, more than 65% were seen once. The sequence derives from a man aged 30 to 45 in good health. The chain recombines TRBV13 with TRBJ2-1, with TRBD1 matching 11 bases. Sequencing was done on a sample of naive CD4+ T cells from blood. CDR3 sequence (DNA): TGTGCCAGCAGCAGGGACAGGGGGAATGAGCAGTTCTTC. It is translated as CASSRDRGNEQFF.